This TCR beta chain was sequenced for a study of radiotherapy plus CTLA-4 blockade in lung cancer (dated by TCRdb to 2016 to 2018). Regarding the research as a whole: Objective responses were observed in 18% of enrolled patients, and disease control was achieved in 30% to 40%. What the research found in general, with its limitations: The strongest predictors of response, as reported, were early dynamic changes in blood T cell clones along with a rise in serum interferon-beta after radiation. After treatment with radiotherapy and ipilimumab, TCR clones that came from tumors expanded in the peripheral blood.

In this study, focal radiation therapy paired with CTLA-4 blockade (ipilimumab) was tested in patients who had chemo-refractory metastatic non-small-cell lung cancer. Libraries came from the immunoSEQ multiplex PCR assay. TCRdb limited this immuneACCESS table to in-frame rearrangements with V and J called. A share of clones is missing; checked studies link under half to unresolved V genes, and the rest is unexplained. The table for this sample lists about 98,000 clones; 75% to 90% of them were counted only once. In total, the top ten clones hold under 4% of the sample. Comments on this clone: Its antigen remains undetermined. No much larger clone exists at a distance of one base, and base qualities are not known.

V is reduced by 5 bases and J by 5 bases, leaving a spacing of 3 bases between them. CDR1 is given as MNHNY and CDR2 as SVGAGI, both from the germline V gene (reference sequence). The CDR3 sequence holds 11 residues, the cysteine and phenylalanine included. The only DNA kept is the CDR3, 33 bases in frame from the first base. The chain is made from TRBV6-6 and TRBJ2-2; no confident D gene assignment can be made. Material: peripheral blood, obtained from a patient treated with radiotherapy plus ipilimumab. The TCR was taken from a human donor with non-small cell lung cancer who had a partial response to radiotherapy plus ipilimumab. The CDR3 reads as follows: CASSRTGELFF. The DNA reads TGTGCCAGCAGTCGGACCGGGGAGCTGTTTTTT.